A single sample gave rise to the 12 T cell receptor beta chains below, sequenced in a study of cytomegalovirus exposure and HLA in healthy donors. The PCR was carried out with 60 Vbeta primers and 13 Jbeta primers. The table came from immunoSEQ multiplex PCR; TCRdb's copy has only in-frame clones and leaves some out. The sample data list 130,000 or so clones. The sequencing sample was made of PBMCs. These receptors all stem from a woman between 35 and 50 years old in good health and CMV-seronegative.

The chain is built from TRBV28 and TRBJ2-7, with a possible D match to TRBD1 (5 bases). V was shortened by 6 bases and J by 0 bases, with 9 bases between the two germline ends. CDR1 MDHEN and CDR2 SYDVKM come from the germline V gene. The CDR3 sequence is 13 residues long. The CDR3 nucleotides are TGTGCCAGCAGGGCCGGACACTCCTACGAGCAGTACGTC. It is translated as CASRAGHSYEQYV.

CDR3 sequence reads: CASSEPLGAFNQPQHF. Written as DNA, the CDR3 is TGTGCCAGCAGCGAACCATTGGGGGCCTTCAATCAGCCCCAGCATTTT. The chain links TRBV6-1 to TRBJ1-5; TRBD1 is a possible D gene (6 bases). CDR3 length: 16 amino acids. V lost 6 bases and J lost 3, with 18 bases in between. Germline V lookup: CDR1 MNHNS, CDR2 SASEGT.

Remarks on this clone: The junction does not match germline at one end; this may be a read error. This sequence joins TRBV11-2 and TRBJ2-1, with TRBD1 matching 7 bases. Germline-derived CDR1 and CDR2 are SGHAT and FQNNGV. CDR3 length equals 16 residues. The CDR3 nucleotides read TGTGCCAGCACCTTAAGACAGGGCAACTTCTACAATGAGCAGTTCTTC. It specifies CASTLRQGNFYNEQFF. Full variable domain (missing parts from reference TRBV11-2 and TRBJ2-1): EAGVAQSPRYKIIEKRQSVAFWCNPISGHATLYWYQQILGQGPKLLIQFQNNGVVDDSQLPKDRFSAERLKGVDSTLKIQPAKLEDSAVYLCASTLRQGNFYNEQFFGPGTRLTVL.

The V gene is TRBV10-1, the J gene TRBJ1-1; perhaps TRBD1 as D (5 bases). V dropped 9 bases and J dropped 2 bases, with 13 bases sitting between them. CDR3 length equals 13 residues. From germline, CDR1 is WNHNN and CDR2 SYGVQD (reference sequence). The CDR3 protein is CARVGAINTEAFF. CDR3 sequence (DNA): TGCGCCAGGGTAGGGGCCATCAACACTGAAGCTTTCTTT.

The CDR3 DNA is TGTGCCAGCAGTCAAGACAGAGCTAACTATGGCTACACCTTC. Translation gives CASSQDRANYGYTF. V is TRBV5-4 and J is TRBJ1-2, with D possibly being TRBD1 (5 bases). V was trimmed by 5 bases and J by 0 bases, leaving 11 bases between them. CDR1 is SGHNT, CDR2 YYREEE, per germline (reference sequence). The CDR3 spans 14 residues.

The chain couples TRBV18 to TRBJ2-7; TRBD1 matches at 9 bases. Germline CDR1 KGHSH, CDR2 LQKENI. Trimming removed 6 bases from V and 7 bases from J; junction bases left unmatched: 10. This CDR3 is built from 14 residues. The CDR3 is CASSPDTGGREQYF. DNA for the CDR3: TGTGCCAGCTCCCCAGATACAGGGGGCAGGGAGCAGTACTTC. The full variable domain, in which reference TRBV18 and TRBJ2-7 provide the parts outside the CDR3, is NAGVMQNPRHLVRRRGQEARLRCSPMKGHSHVYWYRQLPEEGLKFMVYLQKENIIDESGMPKERFSAEFPKEGPSILRIQQVVRGDSAAYFCASSPDTGGREQYFGPGTRLTVT.

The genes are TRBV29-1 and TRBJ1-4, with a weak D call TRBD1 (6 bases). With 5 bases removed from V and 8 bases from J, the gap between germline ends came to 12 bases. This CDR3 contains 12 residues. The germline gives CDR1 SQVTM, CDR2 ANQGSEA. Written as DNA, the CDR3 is TGCAGCGTTCAGGGGTTTGGAGAAAAACTGTTTTTT. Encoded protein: CSVQGFGEKLFF.

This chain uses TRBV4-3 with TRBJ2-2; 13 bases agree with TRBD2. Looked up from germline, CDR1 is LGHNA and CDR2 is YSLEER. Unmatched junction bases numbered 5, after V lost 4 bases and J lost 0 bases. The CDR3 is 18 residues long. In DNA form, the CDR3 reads TGCGCCAGCAGCCGCCAACTAGCGGGGGGGGCGAACACCGGGGAGCTGTTTTTT. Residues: CASSRQLAGGANTGELFF.

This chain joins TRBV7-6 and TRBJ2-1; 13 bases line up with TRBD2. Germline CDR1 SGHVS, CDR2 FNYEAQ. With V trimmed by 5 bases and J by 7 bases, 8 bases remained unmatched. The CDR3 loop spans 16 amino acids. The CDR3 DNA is TGTGCCAGCAGCCTAATCGGGACTAGCGGGACTAATGAGCAGTTCTTC. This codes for CASSLIGTSGTNEQFF.

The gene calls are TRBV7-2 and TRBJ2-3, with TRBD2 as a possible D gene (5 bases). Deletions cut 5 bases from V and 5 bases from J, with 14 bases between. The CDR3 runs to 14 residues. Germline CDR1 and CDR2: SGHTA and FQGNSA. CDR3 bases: TGTGCCAGCAGCCACGACCGGCGGGTAGATACGCAGTATTTT. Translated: CASSHDRRVDTQYF.

CDR3 amino acids: CASSSGQGTNTGELFF. The DNA of the CDR3 is TGTGCCAGCAGCTCCGGGCAGGGGACAAACACCGGGGAGCTGTTTTTT. The chain recombines TRBV7-9 with TRBJ2-2, with D perhaps TRBD1 (6 bases). Trimming took off 4 bases at V and 2 bases at J, with 14 bases between the two ends. Germline assignment: CDR1 SEHNR and CDR2 FQNEAQ (reference sequence). The CDR3 is 16 residues long.

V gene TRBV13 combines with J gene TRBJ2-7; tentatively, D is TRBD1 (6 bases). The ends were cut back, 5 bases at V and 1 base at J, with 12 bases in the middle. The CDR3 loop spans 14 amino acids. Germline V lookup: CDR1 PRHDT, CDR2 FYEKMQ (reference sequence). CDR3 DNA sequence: TGTGCCAGCAGCCAGACAGGTACTTCCTACGAGCAGTACGTC. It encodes CASSQTGTSYEQYV.